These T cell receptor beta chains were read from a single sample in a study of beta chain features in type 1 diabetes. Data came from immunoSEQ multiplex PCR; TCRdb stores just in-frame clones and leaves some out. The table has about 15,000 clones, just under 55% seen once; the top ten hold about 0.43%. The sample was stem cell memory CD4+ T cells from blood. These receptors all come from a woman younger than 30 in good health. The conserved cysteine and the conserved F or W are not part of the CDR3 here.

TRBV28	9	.	ASGQDYEQY
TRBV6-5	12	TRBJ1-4	ASSDSRVGEKLF
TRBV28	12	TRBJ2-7	ASRPQLAGLEQY
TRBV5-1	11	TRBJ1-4	ASSSTKGEKLF
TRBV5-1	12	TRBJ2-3	ASGRAASTDTQY
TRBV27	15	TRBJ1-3	ASSLMSGGRSGNTIY
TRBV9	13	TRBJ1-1	ASSVGIRIRGEAF
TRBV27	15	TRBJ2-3	ASSPLLAGGLTDTQY
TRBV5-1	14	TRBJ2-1	ASSLTSGFSNNEQF
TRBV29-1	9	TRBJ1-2	SVVQGGGYT
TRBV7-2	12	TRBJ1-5	ASSNRGGGQPQH
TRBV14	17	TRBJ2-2	ASNQVASAGGDHTGELF
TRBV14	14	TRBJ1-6	ASSQDEGRLNSPLH
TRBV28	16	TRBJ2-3	ASSPPSGGTLITDTQY
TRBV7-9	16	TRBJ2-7	ASSSPLGALAGVGEQY
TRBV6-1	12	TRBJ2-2	ASKLSGSTGELF
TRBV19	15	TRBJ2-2	ASSFRQLAGRTGELF
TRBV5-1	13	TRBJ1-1	ASSLAGGLVTEAF
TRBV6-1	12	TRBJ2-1	ASSEAGAYNEQF
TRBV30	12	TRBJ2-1	AWNMDRDFSEQF
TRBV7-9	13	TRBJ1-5	ASSYGASHNQPQH
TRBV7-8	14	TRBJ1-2	ASSLGAAGGGVGYT
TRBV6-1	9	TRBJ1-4	ASSEQEKLF
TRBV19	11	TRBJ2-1	ASSSGEYNEQF
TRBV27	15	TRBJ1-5	ASSFEPPGHSNQPQH
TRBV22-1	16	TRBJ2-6	PGRWARNEQSRANVLT
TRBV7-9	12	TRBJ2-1	ASSPLAGVNEQF
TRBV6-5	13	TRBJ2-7	ASSYSIQGEWEQY
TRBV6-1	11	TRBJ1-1	ASSRTGGPEAF
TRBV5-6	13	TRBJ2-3	ASSFVQGATDTQY
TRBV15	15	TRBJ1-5	ATSRARGGAIHQPQH
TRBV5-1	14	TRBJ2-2	ASSLVPGESGGELF
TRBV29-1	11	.	SASDTFSYEQY
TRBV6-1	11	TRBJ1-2	ASSQTGNYGYT
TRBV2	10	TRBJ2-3	ASSVVRNTQY
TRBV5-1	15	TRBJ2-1	ASSLGDGRGIYNEQF